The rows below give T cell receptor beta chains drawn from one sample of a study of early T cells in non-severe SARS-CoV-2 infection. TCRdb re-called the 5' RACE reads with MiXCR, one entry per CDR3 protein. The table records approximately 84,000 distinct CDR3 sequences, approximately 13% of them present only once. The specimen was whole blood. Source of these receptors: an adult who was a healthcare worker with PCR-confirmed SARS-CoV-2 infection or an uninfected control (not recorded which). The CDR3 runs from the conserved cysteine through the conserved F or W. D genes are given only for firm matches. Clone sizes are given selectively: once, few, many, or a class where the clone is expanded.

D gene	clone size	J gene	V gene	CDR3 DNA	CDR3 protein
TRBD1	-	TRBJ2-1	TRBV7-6	TGTGCCAGCAGCCTGTGGGACAGCAATGAGCAGTTCTTC	CASSLWDSNEQFF
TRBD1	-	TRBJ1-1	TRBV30	TGTGCCAGCCACAGGGGGCAGAACACTGAAGCTTTCTTT	CASHRGQNTEAFF
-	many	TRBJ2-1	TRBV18	TGTGCCAGCTCAGTCAACAATGAGCAGTTCTTC	CASSVNNEQFF
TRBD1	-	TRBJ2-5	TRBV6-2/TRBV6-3	TGTGCCAGCAGTCACAGACAGGGGAGGGAGACCCAGTACTTC	CASSHRQGRETQYF
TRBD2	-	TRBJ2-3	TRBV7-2	TGTGCCAGCAGCTTAGCCGGGACTAGAGGCACAGATACGCAGTATTTT	CASSLAGTRGTDTQYF
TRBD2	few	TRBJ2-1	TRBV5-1	TGCGCCAGCAGCGCCTTAGGACTAGCGGTAAACAATGAGCAGTTCTTC	CASSALGLAVNNEQFF
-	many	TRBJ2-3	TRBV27	TGTGCCAGCGGGGGAGGATTATTTACAGATACGCAGTATTTT	CASGGGLFTDTQYF
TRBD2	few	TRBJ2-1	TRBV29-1	TGCAGCGTTGAAGATCCTAAGCGGGGGAGTCCCAATGAGCAGTTCTTC	CSVEDPKRGSPNEQFF
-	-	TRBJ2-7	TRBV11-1	TGTGCCAGCAGCCCCAGACTAGTTGGCGAGCAGTACTTC	CASSPRLVGEQYF
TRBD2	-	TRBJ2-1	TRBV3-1	TGTGCCAGCAGCCAAGAAAGACTAGCGGGAAGCAGTGAGCAGTTCTTC	CASSQERLAGSSEQFF
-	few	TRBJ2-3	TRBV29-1	TGCAGCGTTGTTGGCCTTCGGGGGTTTGATACGCAGTATTTT	CSVVGLRGFDTQYF
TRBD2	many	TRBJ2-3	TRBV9	TGTGCCAGCAGCACCGGACTAGCGGGAGAGACAGATACGCAGTATTTT	CASSTGLAGETDTQYF
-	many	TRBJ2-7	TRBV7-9	TGTGCCAGCAGCTTAGATCGGGGCTACGAGCAGTACTTC	CASSLDRGYEQYF
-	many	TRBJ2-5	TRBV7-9	TGTGCCAGCAGCTTCGAGGGCCCGCCGGCCCAGTACTTC	CASSFEGPPAQYF
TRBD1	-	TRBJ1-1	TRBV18	TGTGCCAGCTCACCACGCGAAGGGGGCGGCTCTGCTGAAGCTTTCTTT	CASSPREGGGSAEAFF
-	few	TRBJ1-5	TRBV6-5	TGTGCCAGCAGTTACGATGGATATAGCAATCAGCCCCAGCATTTT	CASSYDGYSNQPQHF
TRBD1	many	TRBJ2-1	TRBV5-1	TGCGCCAGCAGCTTACCGGGACAGGGGGCAGGTGAGCAGTTCTTC	CASSLPGQGAGEQFF
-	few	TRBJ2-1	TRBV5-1	TGCGCCAGCAGCTCACAGGGAAATGAGCAGTTCTTC	CASSSQGNEQFF
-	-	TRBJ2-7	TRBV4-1	TGCGCCAGCAGCCGAGGAAACAACTACGAGCAGTACTTC	CASSRGNNYEQYF
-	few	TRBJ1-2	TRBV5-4	TGTGCCAGCAGCTTGGCTGGGGGGCGACGGGATGGCTACACCTTC	CASSLAGGRRDGYTF
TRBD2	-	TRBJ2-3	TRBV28	TGTGCCAGCAGTGTTCCGGGACTAGCGGGCACAGATACGCAGTATTTT	CASSVPGLAGTDTQYF
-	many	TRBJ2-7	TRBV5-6	TGTGCCAGCAGCGGCGTAGGCGCCGGAGACTACGAGCAGTACTTC	CASSGVGAGDYEQYF
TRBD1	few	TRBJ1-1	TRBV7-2	TGTGCCAGCATCTGGGGAGGGGGCGTAGGAACTGAAGCTTTCTTT	CASIWGGGVGTEAFF
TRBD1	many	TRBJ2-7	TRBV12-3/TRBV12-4	TGTGCCAGCAGCCCGGGACAGGGGAGATTATACGAGCAGTACTTC	CASSPGQGRLYEQYF
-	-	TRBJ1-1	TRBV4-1	TGCGCCAGCAGCCAAGCTAGACGGAACACTGAAGCTTTCTTT	CASSQARRNTEAFF
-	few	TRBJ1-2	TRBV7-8	TGTGCCAGCAGCTTAAGGGGCCCAGGGGCCCATGCTGGCTACACCTTC	CASSLRGPGAHAGYTF
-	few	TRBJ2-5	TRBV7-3	TGTGCCAGCAGCCAGGACAGTTACCAAGAGACCCAGTACTTC	CASSQDSYQETQYF
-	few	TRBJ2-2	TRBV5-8	TGTGCCAGCAGTTACGAGCGGGTGAACACCGGGGAGCTGTTTTTT	CASSYERVNTGELFF
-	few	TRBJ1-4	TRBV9	TGTGCCAGCACCGGGCGGAAACTGTTTTTT	CASTGRKLFF
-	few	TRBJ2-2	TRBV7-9	TGTGCCAGCAGCTCTACGGACAGGAACACCGGGGAGCTGTTTTTT	CASSSTDRNTGELFF
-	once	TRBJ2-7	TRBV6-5	TGTGCCAGCAGCCTGAGGGGTAACGAGCAGTACTTC	CASSLRGNEQYF
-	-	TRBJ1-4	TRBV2	TGTGCCAGTACAACGGGAGGACAAGCAGGTGAAAAACTGTTTTTT	CASTTGGQAGEKLFF
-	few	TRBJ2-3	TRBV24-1	TGTGCCACCAGTGATCCCGGGGGTACAGGAGATACGCAGTATTTT	CATSDPGGTGDTQYF
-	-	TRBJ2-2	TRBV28	TGTGCCAGTCGGGGGAACACCGGGGAGCTGTTTTTT	CASRGNTGELFF
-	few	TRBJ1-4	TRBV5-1	TGCGCCAGCAGCTCTTCCCCGCCGGTGATGGATGAAAAACTGTTTTTT	CASSSSPPVMDEKLFF
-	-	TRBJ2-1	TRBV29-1	TGCAGCGTTGAATGGGAGAGCTCCTACAATGAGCAGTTCTTC	CSVEWESSYNEQFF